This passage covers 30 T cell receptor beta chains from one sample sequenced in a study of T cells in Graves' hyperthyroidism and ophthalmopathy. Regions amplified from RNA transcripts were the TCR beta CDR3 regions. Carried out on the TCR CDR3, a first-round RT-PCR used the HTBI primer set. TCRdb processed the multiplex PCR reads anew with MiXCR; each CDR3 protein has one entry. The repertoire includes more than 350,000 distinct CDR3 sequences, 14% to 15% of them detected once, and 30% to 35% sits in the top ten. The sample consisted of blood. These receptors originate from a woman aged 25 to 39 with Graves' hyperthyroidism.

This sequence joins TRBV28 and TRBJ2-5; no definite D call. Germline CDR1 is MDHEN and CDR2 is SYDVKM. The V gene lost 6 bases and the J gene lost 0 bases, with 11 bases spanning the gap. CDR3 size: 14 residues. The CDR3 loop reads CASSPWAYQETQYF. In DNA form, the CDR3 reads TGTGCCAGCAGCCCATGGGCGTACCAAGAGACCCAGTACTTC.

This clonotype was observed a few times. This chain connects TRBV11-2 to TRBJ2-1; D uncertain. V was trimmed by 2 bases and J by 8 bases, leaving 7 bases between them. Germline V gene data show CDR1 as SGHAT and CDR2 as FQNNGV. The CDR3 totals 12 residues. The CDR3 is CASSLNSDEQFF. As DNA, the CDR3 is TGTGCCAGCAGCTTAAATTCTGATGAGCAGTTCTTC.

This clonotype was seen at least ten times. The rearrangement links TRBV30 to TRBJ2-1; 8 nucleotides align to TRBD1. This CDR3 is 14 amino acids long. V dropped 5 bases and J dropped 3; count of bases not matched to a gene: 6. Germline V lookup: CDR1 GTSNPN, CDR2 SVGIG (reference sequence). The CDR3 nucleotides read TGTGCCTGGGCCCGAGGACAGGGCTACAATGAGCAGTTCTTC. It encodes CAWARGQGYNEQFF.

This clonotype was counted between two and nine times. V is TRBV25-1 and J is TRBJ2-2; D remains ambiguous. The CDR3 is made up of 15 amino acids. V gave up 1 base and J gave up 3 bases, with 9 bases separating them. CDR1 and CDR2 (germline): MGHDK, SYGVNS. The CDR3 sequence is CASSEFKGDTGELFF. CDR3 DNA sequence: TGTGCCAGCAGTGAATTCAAGGGCGACACCGGGGAGCTGTTTTTT. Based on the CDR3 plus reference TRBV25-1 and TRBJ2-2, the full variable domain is EADIYQTPRYLVIGTGKKITLECSQTMGHDKMYWYQQDPGMELHLIHYSYGVNSTEKGDLSSESTVSRIRTEHFPLTLESARPSHTSQYLCASSEFKGDTGELFFGEGSRLTVL.

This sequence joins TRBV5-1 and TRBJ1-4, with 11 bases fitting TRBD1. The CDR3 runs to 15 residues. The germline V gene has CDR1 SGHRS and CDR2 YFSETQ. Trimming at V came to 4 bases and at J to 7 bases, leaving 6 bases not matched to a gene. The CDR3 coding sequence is TGCGCCAGCAGCGAGACCGGGACAGGGGGTGAAAAACTGTTTTTT. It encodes CASSETGTGGEKLFF.

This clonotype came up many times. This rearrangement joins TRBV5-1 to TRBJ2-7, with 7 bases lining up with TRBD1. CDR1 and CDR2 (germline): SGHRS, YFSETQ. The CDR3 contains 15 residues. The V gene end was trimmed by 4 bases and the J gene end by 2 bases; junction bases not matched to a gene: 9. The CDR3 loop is CASSIGDSRAYEQYF. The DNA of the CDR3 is TGCGCCAGCAGCATAGGGGACAGTAGGGCCTACGAGCAGTACTTC.

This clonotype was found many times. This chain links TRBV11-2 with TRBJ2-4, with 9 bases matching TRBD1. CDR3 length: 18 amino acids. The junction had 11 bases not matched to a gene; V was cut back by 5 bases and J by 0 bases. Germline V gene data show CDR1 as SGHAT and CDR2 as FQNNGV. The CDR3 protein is CASSMSTGGREAKNIQYF. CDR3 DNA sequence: TGTGCCAGCAGCATGTCGACAGGGGGACGGGAAGCCAAAAACATTCAGTACTTC.

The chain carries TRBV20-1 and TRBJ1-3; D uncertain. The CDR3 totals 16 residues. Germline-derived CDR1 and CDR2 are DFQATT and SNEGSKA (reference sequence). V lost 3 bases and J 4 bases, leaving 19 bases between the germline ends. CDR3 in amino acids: CSARRGQSGSGNTIYF. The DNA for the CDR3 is TGCAGTGCTAGGAGAGGCCAGTCTGGCTCGGGAAACACCATATATTTT.

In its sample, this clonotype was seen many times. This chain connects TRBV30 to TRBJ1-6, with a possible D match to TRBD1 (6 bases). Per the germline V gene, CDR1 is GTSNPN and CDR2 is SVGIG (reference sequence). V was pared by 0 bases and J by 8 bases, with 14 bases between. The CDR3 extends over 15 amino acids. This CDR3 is CAWSVVGRGDSPLHF. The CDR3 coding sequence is TGTGCCTGGAGTGTCGTGGGCAGGGGAGATTCACCCCTCCACTTT.

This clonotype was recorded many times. CDR3 sequence: CASSPRADRGGYGYTF. In nucleotides, the CDR3 is TGTGCCAGCAGCCCCCGGGCAGACCGGGGAGGCTATGGCTACACCTTC. This sequence joins TRBV9 and TRBJ1-2; D unclear. This CDR3 has 16 amino acids. Deletions cut 4 bases from V and 4 bases from J, with 20 bases between. Germline CDR1 is SGDLS and CDR2 is YYNGEE. Full variable domain (remainder filled in from reference TRBV9 and TRBJ1-2): DSGVTQTPKHLITATGQRVTLRCSPRSGDLSVYWYQQSLDQGLQFLIQYYNGEERAKGNILERFSAQQFPDLHSELNLSSLELGDSALYFCASSPRADRGGYGYTFGSGTRLTVV.

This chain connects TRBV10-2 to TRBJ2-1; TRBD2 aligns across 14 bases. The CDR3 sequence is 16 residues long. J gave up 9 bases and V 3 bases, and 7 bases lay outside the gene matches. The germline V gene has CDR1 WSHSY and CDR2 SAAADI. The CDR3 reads CASSDPLTSGGGEQFF. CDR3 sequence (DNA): TGCGCCAGCAGTGACCCCCTGACTAGCGGGGGGGGTGAGCAGTTCTTC.

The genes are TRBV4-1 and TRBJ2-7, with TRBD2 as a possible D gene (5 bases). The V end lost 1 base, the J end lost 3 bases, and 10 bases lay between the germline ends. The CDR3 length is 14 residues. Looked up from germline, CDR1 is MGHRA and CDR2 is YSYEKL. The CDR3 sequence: CASSQGDGNYEQYF. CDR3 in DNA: TGCGCCAGCAGCCAAGGTGACGGGAACTACGAGCAGTACTTC.

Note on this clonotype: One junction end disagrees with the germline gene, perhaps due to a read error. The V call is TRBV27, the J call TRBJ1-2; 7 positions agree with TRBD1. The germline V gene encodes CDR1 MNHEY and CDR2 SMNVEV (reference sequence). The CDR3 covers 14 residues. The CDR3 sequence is CATSGGTATYGYTF. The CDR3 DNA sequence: TGTGCCACCAGTGGGGGGACAGCAACCTATGGCTACACCTTC.

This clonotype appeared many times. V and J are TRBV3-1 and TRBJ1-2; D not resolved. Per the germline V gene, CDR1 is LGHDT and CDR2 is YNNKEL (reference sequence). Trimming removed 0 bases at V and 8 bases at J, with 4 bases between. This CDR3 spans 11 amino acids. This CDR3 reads CASSQEAGYTF. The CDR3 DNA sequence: TGTGCCAGCAGCCAAGAGGCGGGCTACACCTTC.

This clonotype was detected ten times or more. DNA for the CDR3: TGTGCCAGCACCGACCCGCTGGGGAGCACAGATACGCAGTATTTT. Translated, it gives CASTDPLGSTDTQYF. The chain uses TRBV7-9 and TRBJ2-3; D unclear. Between the trimmed V and J ends, which lost 7 bases and 0 bases, there was a span of 14 bases. The CDR3 is made up of 15 amino acids. Germline V CDR1 and CDR2: SEHNR, FQNEAQ (reference sequence).

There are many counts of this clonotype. This CDR3 is CSARDHSGNQPQHF. The CDR3 DNA follows: TGCAGTGCTAGAGATCACAGCGGGAATCAGCCCCAGCATTTT. J is TRBJ1-5 and V is TRBV20-1; D is ambiguous. The CDR3 is made up of 14 amino acids. CDR1 is DFQATT, CDR2 SNEGSKA, per germline (reference sequence). V was clipped by 0 bases and J by 4 bases, with 10 bases between them.

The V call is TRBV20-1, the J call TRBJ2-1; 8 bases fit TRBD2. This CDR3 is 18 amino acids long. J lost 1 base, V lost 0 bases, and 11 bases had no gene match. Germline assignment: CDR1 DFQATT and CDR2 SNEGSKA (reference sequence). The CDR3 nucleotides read TGCAGTGCTAGAGATCTCGCGATAGCGGGAATTTCCTACAATGAGCAGTTCTTC. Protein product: CSARDLAIAGISYNEQFF.

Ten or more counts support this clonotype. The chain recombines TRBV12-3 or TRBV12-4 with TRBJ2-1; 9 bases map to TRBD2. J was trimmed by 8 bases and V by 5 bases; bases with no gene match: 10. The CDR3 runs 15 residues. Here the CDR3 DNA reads TGTGCCAGCAGTCCTCCGGGACTAGCTGTGCATGAGCAGTTCTTC. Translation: CASSPPGLAVHEQFF.

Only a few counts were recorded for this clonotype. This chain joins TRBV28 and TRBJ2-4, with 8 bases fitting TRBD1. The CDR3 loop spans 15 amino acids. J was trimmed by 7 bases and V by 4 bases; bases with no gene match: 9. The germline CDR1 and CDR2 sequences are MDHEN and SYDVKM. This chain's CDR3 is CASSSRTGSFNIQYF. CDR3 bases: TGTGCCAGCAGTTCTCGGACAGGGAGCTTTAACATTCAGTACTTC.

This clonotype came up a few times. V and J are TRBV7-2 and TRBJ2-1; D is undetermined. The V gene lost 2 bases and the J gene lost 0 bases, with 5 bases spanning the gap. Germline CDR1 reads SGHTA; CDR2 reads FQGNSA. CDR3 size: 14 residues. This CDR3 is CASSLQPSYNEQFF. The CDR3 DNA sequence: TGTGCCAGCAGCTTACAACCCTCCTACAATGAGCAGTTCTTC.

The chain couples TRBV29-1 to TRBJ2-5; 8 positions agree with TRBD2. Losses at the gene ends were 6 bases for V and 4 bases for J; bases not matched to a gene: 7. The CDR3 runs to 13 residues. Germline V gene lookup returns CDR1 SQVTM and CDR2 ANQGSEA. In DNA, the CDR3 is TGCAGCGTCACCCGGACTAGCCGAGAGACCCAGTACTTC. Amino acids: CSVTRTSRETQYF.

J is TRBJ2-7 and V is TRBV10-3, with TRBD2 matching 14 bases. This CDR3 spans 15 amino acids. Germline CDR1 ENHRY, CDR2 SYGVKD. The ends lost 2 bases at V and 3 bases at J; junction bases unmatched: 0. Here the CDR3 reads CAISEGLAGGYEQYF. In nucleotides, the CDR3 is TGTGCCATCAGTGAGGGACTAGCGGGGGGCTACGAGCAGTACTTC.

The CDR3 DNA follows: TGCGCCAGCAGCCCCCTACCGGGAGGGAGCTCCTACAATGAGCAGTTCTTC. Translating gives CASSPLPGGSSYNEQFF. J is TRBJ2-1 and V is TRBV5-1; the match to TRBD2 covers 8 bases. Trimming took 4 bases from V and 0 from J; bases not matched to a gene: 9. Germline assignment: CDR1 SGHRS and CDR2 YFSETQ. There are 17 residues in the CDR3. The whole variable domain, filled in from reference TRBV5-1 and TRBJ2-1, reads KAGVTQTPRYLIKTRGQQVTLSCSPISGHRSVSWYQQTPGQGLQFLFEYFSETQRNKGNFPGRFSGRQFSNSRSEMNVSTLELGDSALYLCASSPLPGGSSYNEQFFGPGTRLTVL.

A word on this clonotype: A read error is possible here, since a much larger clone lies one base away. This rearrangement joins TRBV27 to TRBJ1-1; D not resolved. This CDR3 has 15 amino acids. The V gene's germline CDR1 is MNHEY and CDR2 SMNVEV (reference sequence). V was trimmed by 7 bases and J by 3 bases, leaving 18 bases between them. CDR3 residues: CASTHWPPLHTEAFF. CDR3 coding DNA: TGTGCCAGCACTCACTGGCCTCCGCTTCACACTGAAGCTTTCTTT.

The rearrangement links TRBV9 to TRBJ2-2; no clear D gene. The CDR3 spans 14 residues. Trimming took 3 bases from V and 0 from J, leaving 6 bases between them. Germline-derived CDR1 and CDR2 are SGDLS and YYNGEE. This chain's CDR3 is CASSANPNTGELFF. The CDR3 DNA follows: TGTGCCAGCAGCGCGAACCCGAACACCGGGGAGCTGTTTTTT.

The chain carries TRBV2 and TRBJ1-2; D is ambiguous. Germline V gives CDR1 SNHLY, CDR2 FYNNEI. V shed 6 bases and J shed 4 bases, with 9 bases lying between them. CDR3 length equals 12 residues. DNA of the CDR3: TGTGCCAGCAGCGGACGGAGCTATGGCTACACCTTC. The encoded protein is CASSGRSYGYTF.

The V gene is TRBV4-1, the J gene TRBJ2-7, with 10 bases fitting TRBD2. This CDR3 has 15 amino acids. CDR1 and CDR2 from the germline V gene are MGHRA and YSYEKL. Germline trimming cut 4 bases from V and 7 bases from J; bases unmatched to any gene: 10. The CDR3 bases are TGCGCCAGCAGCCGATCCGGGACTAGCGTTGAAGAGCAGTACTTC. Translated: CASSRSGTSVEEQYF.

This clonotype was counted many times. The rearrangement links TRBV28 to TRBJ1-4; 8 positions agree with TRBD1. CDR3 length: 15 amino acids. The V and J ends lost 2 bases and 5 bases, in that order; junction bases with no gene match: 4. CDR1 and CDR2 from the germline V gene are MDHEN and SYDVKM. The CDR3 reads CASSLGQGSNEKLFF. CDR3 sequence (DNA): TGTGCCAGCAGTTTAGGACAGGGTTCGAATGAAAAACTGTTTTTT.

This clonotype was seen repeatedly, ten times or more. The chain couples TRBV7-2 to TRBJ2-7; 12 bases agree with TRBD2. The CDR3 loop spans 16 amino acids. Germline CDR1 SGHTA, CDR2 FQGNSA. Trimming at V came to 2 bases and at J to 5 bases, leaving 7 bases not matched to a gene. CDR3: CASSLLAGGGIDEQYF. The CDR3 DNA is TGTGCCAGCAGCTTACTAGCGGGAGGGGGAATTGACGAGCAGTACTTC.

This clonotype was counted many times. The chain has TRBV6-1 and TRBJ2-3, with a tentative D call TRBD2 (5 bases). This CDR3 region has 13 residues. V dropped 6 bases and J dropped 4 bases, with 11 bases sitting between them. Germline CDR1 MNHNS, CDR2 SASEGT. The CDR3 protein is CASSPRAADTQYF. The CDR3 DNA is TGTGCCAGCAGCCCCCGAGCGGCAGATACGCAGTATTTT.